This T cell receptor (beta chain) was identified during a study of identifying expanded T cells in peripheral blood. Study results and limitations: Technical replicates showed about 1.2 changed clones; about two weeks 15 to 20; four weeks 19. Variance in clone template counts between approximately two-week samples significantly increased with total template count across all healthy donors.

Comment on this clone: The antigen remains undetermined.

During the collection period, no donor immune events like infections were recorded. The CDR3 is 15 residues long. Germline assignment: CDR1 MNHNY and CDR2 SVGAGI (reference sequence). V dropped 0 bases and J dropped 0 bases, with 6 bases sitting between them. Some clones are missing from TCRdb's copy, which holds only in-frame ones; the method was immunoSEQ multiplex PCR. The sample includes fewer than 130,000 clones, more than 85% of them seen just once. The sample taken for sequencing was blood. The TCR comes from a person aged 18 to 75 in good health. This sequence joins TRBV6-6 and TRBJ1-5, with D maybe TRBD1 (5 bases). CDR3 residues: CASSYSTDSNQPQHF. The CDR3 nucleotides read TGTGCCAGCAGTTACTCGACAGATAGCAATCAGCCCCAGCATTTT.